This T cell receptor (beta chain) was captured in a study of CD8 T cells in Susac syndrome. V shed 3 bases and J shed 3 bases, with 12 bases lying between them. Germline V gene lookup returns CDR1 DFQATT and CDR2 SNEGSKA (reference sequence). The length of the CDR3 is 14 residues. Whole-study results and caveats: Regarding the TCR sequencing and HLA analysis, the study admitted that a relatively small number of individuals were involved.

Reverse transcription of about 0.45 to 1 ug RNA used random hexamers. The TCR beta CDR3 was amplified by immunoSEQ multiplex PCR across 54 Vbeta, 13 Jbeta. Each CDR3 protein is one row after TCRdb ran MiXCR on the immunoSEQ multiplex PCR reads. The sample carries 95,000 or so distinct CDR3 sequences, 90% to 95% recorded once. This clonotype was seen a single time. Its antigen remains unidentified. The TCR originated in a human donor in good health. The material sequenced was CD8+ T cells from PBMCs. The J gene is TRBJ1-3, the V gene TRBV20-1; D not resolved. CDR3 bases: TGCAGTGCTAGGCCTAGGGAGGATGGAAACACCATATATTTT. It yields the protein CSARPREDGNTIYF.